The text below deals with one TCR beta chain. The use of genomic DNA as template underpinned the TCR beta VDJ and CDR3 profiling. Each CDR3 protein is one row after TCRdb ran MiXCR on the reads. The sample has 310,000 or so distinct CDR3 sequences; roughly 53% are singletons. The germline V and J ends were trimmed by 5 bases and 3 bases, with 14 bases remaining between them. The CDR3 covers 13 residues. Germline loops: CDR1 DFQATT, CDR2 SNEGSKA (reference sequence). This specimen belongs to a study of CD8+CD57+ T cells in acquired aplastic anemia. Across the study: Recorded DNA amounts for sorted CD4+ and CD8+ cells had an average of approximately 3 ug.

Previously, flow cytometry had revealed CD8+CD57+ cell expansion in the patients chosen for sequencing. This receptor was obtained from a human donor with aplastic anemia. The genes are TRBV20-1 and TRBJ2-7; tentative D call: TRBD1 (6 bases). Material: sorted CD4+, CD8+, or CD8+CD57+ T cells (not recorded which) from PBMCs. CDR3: CSASGTLIYEQYF. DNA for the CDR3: TGCAGTGCTTCCGGGACACTGATCTACGAGCAGTACTTC.